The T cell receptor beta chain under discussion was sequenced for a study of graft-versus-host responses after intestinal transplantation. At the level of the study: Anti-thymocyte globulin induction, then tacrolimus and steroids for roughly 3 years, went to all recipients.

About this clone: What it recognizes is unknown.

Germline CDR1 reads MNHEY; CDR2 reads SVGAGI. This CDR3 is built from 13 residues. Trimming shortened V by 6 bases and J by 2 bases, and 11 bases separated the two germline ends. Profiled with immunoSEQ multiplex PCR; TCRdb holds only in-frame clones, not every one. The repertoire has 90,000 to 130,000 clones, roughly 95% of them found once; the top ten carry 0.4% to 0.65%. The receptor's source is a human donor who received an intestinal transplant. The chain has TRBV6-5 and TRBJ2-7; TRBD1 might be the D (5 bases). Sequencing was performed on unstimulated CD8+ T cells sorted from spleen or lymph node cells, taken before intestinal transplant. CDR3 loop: CASRTREPYEQYF. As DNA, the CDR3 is TGTGCCAGCAGAACCAGGGAACCCTACGAGCAGTACTTC.